Below are 10 T cell receptor beta chains sequenced from a single sample in a study of cytomegalovirus exposure and HLA in healthy donors. Use of 60 Vbeta and 13 Jbeta primers characterized the PCR. Assay: immunoSEQ multiplex PCR; the TCRdb copy retains only in-frame clones and omits some. The sample holds some 180,000 clones, about 77% seen once. Sequences were obtained from PBMCs. These receptors came from a woman in her 30s in good health and CMV-seronegative.

In regard to this clone: The junction does not match germline at one end; this may be a read error. V gene TRBV5-4 combines with J gene TRBJ1-6; 7 bases are shared with TRBD1. The CDR3 runs to 14 residues. Germline CDR1 and CDR2: SGHNT and YYREEE (reference sequence). CDR3 loop: CASSQGGPNTPLHF. The DNA for the CDR3 is TGTGCCAGCAGCCAGGGGGGACCTAATACACCCCTCCACTTT.

The chain employs TRBV30 and TRBJ1-5; TRBD1 agrees at 7 bases. The CDR3 is 13 amino acids. Germline assignment: CDR1 GTSNPN and CDR2 SVGIG (reference sequence). The J segment lost 4 bases and the V segment lost 5 bases, leaving 5 bases of the junction unmatched. CDR3 sequence reads: CAWSGTDNQPQHF. CDR3 coding DNA: TGTGCCTGGTCCGGGACAGATAATCAGCCCCAGCATTTT.

The chain joins TRBV30 to TRBJ1-4, with unresolved D. The CDR3 extends over 15 amino acids. Trimming shortened V by 0 bases and J by 7 bases, and 15 bases separated the two germline ends. Germline V gives CDR1 GTSNPN, CDR2 SVGIG (reference sequence). The CDR3 here is CAWSVAGKVSEKLFF. In DNA, the CDR3 is TGTGCCTGGAGTGTTGCCGGGAAGGTCTCTGAAAAACTGTTTTTT.

CDR3 DNA: TGCGCCAGCAGCTTGGTGGAGGCGGACACCGGGGAGCTGTTTTTT. Its translation: CASSLVEADTGELFF. The chain employs TRBV5-1 and TRBJ2-2; perhaps TRBD2 as D (5 bases). The CDR3 has 15 residues. The germline V gene has CDR1 SGHRS and CDR2 YFSETQ. Trimming cost V 0 bases and J 3 bases, with 9 bases left between them. Supplemented by reference TRBV5-1 and TRBJ2-2, the full variable domain reads KAGVTQTPRYLIKTRGQQVTLSCSPISGHRSVSWYQQTPGQGLQFLFEYFSETQRNKGNFPGRFSGRQFSNSRSEMNVSTLELGDSALYLCASSLVEADTGELFFGEGSRLTVL.

The chain couples TRBV2 to TRBJ2-7; no clear D. Germline lookup yields CDR1 SNHLY and CDR2 FYNNEI. This CDR3 is built from 13 residues. V was clipped by 7 bases and J by 3 bases, with 13 bases between them. CDR3 loop: CASMVTALYEQYF. The CDR3 nucleotides are TGTGCCAGCATGGTCACAGCACTCTACGAGCAGTACTTC. The complete variable domain, with remaining parts taken from reference TRBV2 and TRBJ2-7, reads EPEVTQTPSHQVTQMGQEVILRCVPISNHLYFYWYRQILGQKVEFLVSFYNNEISEKSEIFDDQFSVERPDGSNFTLKIRSTKLEDSAMYFCASMVTALYEQYFGPGTRLTVT.

The rearrangement links TRBV9 to TRBJ2-3, with 8 bases lining up with TRBD2. The CDR3 runs to 16 residues. Germline V gene lookup returns CDR1 SGDLS and CDR2 YYNGEE. V shed 3 bases and J 4 bases; nucleotides not matched to a gene: 10. The CDR3 sequence is CASSAGSAGVADTQYF. CDR3 nucleotides: TGTGCCAGCAGCGCCGGCTCAGCGGGGGTAGCAGATACGCAGTATTTT.

The chain recombines TRBV5-1 with TRBJ2-1; perhaps TRBD2 as D (5 bases). Trimming cost V 2 bases and J 5 bases, with 20 bases left between them. The CDR3 spans 17 residues. The V gene's germline CDR1 is SGHRS and CDR2 YFSETQ. Here the CDR3 reads CASSFNEVGVGNNEQFF. The DNA for the CDR3 is TGCGCCAGCAGCTTTAATGAGGTCGGGGTCGGGAACAATGAGCAGTTCTTC.

The chain combines TRBV5-1 with TRBJ2-1; TRBD2 matches at 9 bases. The CDR3 is made up of 16 amino acids. Per the germline V gene, CDR1 is SGHRS and CDR2 is YFSETQ. J gave up 7 bases and V 0 bases, and 8 bases lay outside the gene matches. The CDR3 region has the DNA TGCGCCAGCAGCTTGGTTTCGGCGGGGGGGCTTAATGAGCAGTTCTTC. Translation: CASSLVSAGGLNEQFF.

The chain employs TRBV19 and TRBJ1-5; 9 nucleotides line up with TRBD1. Germline CDR1 LNHDA, CDR2 SQIVND (reference sequence). The trim removed 8 bases at V and 2 bases at J, leaving 7 bases unmatched. This CDR3 contains 15 residues. As DNA, the CDR3 is TGTGCCAGTCGGGACAGGGATTTTGGCAATCAGCCCCAGCATTTT. As protein: CASRDRDFGNQPQHF.

The chain combines TRBV27 with TRBJ1-5, with a tentative D call TRBD1 (5 bases). CDR3 size: 13 residues. Trimming cost V 4 bases and J 5 bases, with 9 bases left between them. Germline assignment: CDR1 MNHEY and CDR2 SMNVEV (reference sequence). The CDR3 sequence: CASSYDSYQPQHF. In DNA, the CDR3 is TGTGCCAGCAGTTATGACAGCTATCAGCCCCAGCATTTT.